This entry lists 14 T cell receptor beta chains sequenced from one sample in a study of CD8 T cell repertoires and HIV-1 epitope variants. TCRdb's copy holds only in-frame clones and misses some; the assay was immunoSEQ multiplex PCR. The sample has approximately 5,900 clones, around 70% seen once. No antigen has been identified for these receptors. Sample: cultured CD8+ T cells derived from PBMCs. Source of these receptors: a male donor with HIV.

The chain is built from TRBV28 and TRBJ1-5; no firm D call. The CDR3 spans 11 residues. V lost 4 bases and J 5 bases, leaving 3 bases between the germline ends. In germline, CDR1 is MDHEN, CDR2 SYDVKM. In DNA, the CDR3 is TGTGCCAGCAGTTCCTATCAGCCCCAGCATTTT. Its translation: CASSSYQPQHF. Looking up the rest from reference TRBV28 and TRBJ1-5 gives the full variable domain: DVKVTQSSRYLVKRTGEKVFLECVQDMDHENMFWYRQDPGLGLRLIYFSYDVKMKEKGDIPEGYSVSREKKERFSLILESASTNQTSMYLCASSSYQPQHFGDGTRLSIL.

V is TRBV28 and J is TRBJ1-5, with D hard to call. CDR3 size: 15 residues. With 3 bases removed from V and 3 bases from J, the gap between germline ends came to 12 bases. Germline lookup yields CDR1 MDHEN and CDR2 SYDVKM. The CDR3 is CASSFDGRYNQPQHF. Written as DNA, the CDR3 is TGTGCCAGCAGTTTTGATGGACGGTACAATCAGCCCCAGCATTTT.

The V call is TRBV6-4, the J call TRBJ1-6; D ambiguous. The length of the CDR3 is 18 residues. Trimming shortened V by 4 bases and J by 0 bases, and 16 bases separated the two germline ends. Germline lookup yields CDR1 MRHNA and CDR2 SNTAGT. Here the CDR3 DNA reads TGTGCCAGCAGTGGAGAAGGTTCCGTTAGCTCCTATAATTCACCCCTCCACTTT. Amino acid sequence: CASSGEGSVSSYNSPLHF.

This chain joins TRBV6-6 and TRBJ2-7; D is possibly TRBD1 or TRBD2 (5 bases each). Trimming took 5 bases from V and 2 from J, leaving 10 bases between them. The CDR3 runs to 13 residues. The V gene's germline CDR1 is MNHNY and CDR2 SVGAGI (reference sequence). CDR3 coding DNA: TGTGCCAGCAGTGGGGACGGCACCTACGAGCAGTACTTC. Residues: CASSGDGTYEQYF.

This clone was observed a few times. DNA of the CDR3: TGCAGCGTTGAGGGAGACTCTAATGAAAAACTGTTTTTT. The encoded protein is CSVEGDSNEKLFF. The chain links TRBV29-1 to TRBJ1-4; no firm D call. Trimming took 3 bases from V and 3 from J, leaving 8 bases between them. CDR1 and CDR2 from the germline V gene are SQVTM and ANQGSEA. The CDR3 spans 13 residues.

V gene TRBV15 combines with J gene TRBJ2-1; perhaps TRBD1 as D (6 bases). This CDR3 has 15 amino acids. Germline loops: CDR1 LNHNV, CDR2 YYDKDF (reference sequence). V lost 0 bases to trimming and J lost 7 bases, with 13 bases between them. CDR3 region: CATSREGRGENEQFF. The CDR3, as DNA: TGTGCCACCAGCAGAGAGGGCAGGGGAGAGAATGAGCAGTTCTTC.

By its share, this clone is medium-sized (0.01 to 0.1%). The gene calls are TRBV28 and TRBJ1-2; 10 nucleotides line up with TRBD1. The CDR3 sequence is 17 residues long. Germline V gene lookup returns CDR1 MDHEN and CDR2 SYDVKM. Unmatched junction bases numbered 15, after V lost 7 bases and J lost 4 bases. CDR3 sequence reads: CASTPGDRGPYGYGYTF. DNA of the CDR3: TGTGCCAGCACCCCCGGGGACAGGGGACCCTACGGCTATGGCTACACCTTC.

The chain has TRBV6-1 and TRBJ2-5; no firm D call. Trimming removed 7 bases at V and 1 base at J, with 16 bases between. This CDR3 comprises 15 residues. Germline V gene data show CDR1 as MNHNS and CDR2 as SASEGT. CDR3 in amino acids: CASISSDRPQETQYF. The CDR3 DNA sequence: TGTGCCAGCATCTCGTCAGACCGTCCCCAAGAGACCCAGTACTTC.

J is TRBJ2-7 and V is TRBV9; D ambiguous. This CDR3 region has 11 residues. Per germline, CDR1 SGDLS and CDR2 YYNGEE. V was cut by 0 bases and J by 7 bases, with 5 bases left in between. The CDR3 here is CASSVGAEQYF. DNA for the CDR3: TGTGCCAGCAGCGTAGGGGCTGAGCAGTACTTC.

The chain recombines TRBV4-2 with TRBJ1-3, with a possible D match to TRBD1 (6 bases). V lost 0 bases and J 0 bases, leaving 12 bases between the germline ends. This CDR3 spans 17 amino acids. CDR1 is LGHNA and CDR2 is YNFKEQ in the germline V gene. Here the CDR3 reads CASSQDTGMFSGNTIYF. In nucleotides, the CDR3 is TGTGCCAGCAGCCAAGATACAGGGATGTTCTCTGGAAACACCATATATTTT.

The V call is TRBV20-1, the J call TRBJ2-1; weak D call: TRBD2 (6 bases). CDR3 size: 11 residues. V was shortened by 5 bases and J by 7 bases, with 9 bases between the two germline ends. Germline CDR1 DFQATT, CDR2 SNEGSKA (reference sequence). CDR3 DNA sequence: TGCAGTGCTCGACTAGTTAATGAGCAGTTCTTC. The encoded protein is CSARLVNEQFF.

J is TRBJ2-1 and V is TRBV9; D is perhaps TRBD1 or TRBD2 (5 bases each). CDR1 and CDR2 from the germline V gene are SGDLS and YYNGEE. The length of the CDR3 is 15 residues. V was pared by 2 bases and J by 2 bases, with 11 bases between. The CDR3 bases are TGTGCCAGCAGCGTTGGGCAGGGAGCCTACAATGAGCAGTTCTTC. Translated: CASSVGQGAYNEQFF.

The chain is built from TRBV28 and TRBJ1-2, with D perhaps TRBD1 (6 bases). Germline lookup yields CDR1 MDHEN and CDR2 SYDVKM. With 4 bases removed from V and 7 bases from J, the gap between germline ends came to 10 bases. The CDR3 covers 12 residues. Here the CDR3 reads CASSSRGAGYTF. The DNA for the CDR3 is TGTGCCAGCAGTTCCAGGGGTGCTGGCTACACCTTC.

V usage is TRBV6-5 and J usage is TRBJ1-1; D may be TRBD1 (6 bases). Per the germline V gene, CDR1 is MNHEY and CDR2 is SVGAGI. Trimming took 5 bases from V and 5 from J, leaving 18 bases between them. This CDR3 is built from 15 residues. The CDR3 protein is CASSRQTGLRTEAFF. In DNA, the CDR3 is TGTGCCAGCAGTCGACAAACAGGGCTACGAACTGAAGCTTTCTTT.